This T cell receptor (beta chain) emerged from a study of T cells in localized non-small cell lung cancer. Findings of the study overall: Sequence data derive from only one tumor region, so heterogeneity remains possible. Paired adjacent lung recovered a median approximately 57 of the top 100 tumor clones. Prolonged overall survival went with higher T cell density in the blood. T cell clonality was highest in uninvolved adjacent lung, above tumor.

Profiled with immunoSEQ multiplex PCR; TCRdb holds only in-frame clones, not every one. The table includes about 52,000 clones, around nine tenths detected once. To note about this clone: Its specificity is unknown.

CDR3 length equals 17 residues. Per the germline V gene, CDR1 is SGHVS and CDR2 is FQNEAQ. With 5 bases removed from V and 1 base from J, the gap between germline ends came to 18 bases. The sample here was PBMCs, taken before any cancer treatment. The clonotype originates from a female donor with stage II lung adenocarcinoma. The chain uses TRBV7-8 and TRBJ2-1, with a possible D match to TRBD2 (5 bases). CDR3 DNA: TGTGCCAGCAGCACACTAGGCTTTCGGGGTTCCTACAATGAGCAGTTCTTC. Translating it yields CASSTLGFRGSYNEQFF.